This T cell receptor (beta chain) emerged from a study of regulatory T cells in long-lasting Graves disease. Building of the TCR beta libraries involved iRepertoire HTBI primers and Arm-PCR of CDR3 regions. Using its own MiXCR run on the multiplex PCR reads, TCRdb lists one record per CDR3 protein. Among some 330,000 distinct CDR3 sequences listed, 12% were seen once. There are 16 residues in the CDR3. Trimming shortened V by 6 bases and J by 6 bases, and 21 bases separated the two germline ends. This clonotype was seen at least ten times. Time point of the sample: newly diagnosed GD, antithyroid drugs for less than 3 months. Scientists built the TCR library using RNA that was extracted from PBMCs. This same sample was also taken into another study, of T cells in Graves' hyperthyroidism and ophthalmopathy. That source notes: A set of HTBI primers served as the primers for a first-round RT-PCR of the TCR CDR3.

The specimen was peripheral blood mononuclear cells (PBMCs), collected at new diagnosis, from a patient treated with antithyroid drugs. The receptor comes from a young woman with Graves disease. The genes are TRBV12-3 or TRBV12-4 and TRBJ2-1, with D maybe TRBD2 (6 bases). CDR3 nucleotide sequence: TGTGCCAGCAGGGTCGTTGGTGTCGGGAGCCCCAATGAGCAGTTCTTC. Amino acid sequence: CASRVVGVGSPNEQFF.